This T cell receptor beta chain came from a study of blood T cell repertoires in COVID-19. This CDR3 has 14 residues. The germline gives CDR1 SNHLY, CDR2 FYNNEI. Trimming removed 4 bases at V and 3 bases at J, with 12 bases between. Using immunoSEQ multiplex PCR, the repertoire was profiled, and TCRdb retains in-frame clones only, with some absent. Here the sample spans some 180,000 clones, 80% being singletons. The sample taken for sequencing was peripheral blood. The clonotype originates from a man in his sixties with acute or convalescent COVID-19. This chain connects TRBV2 to TRBJ1-2; D gene uncertain. This chain's CDR3 is CASSVEGVDYGYTF. The CDR3 DNA follows: TGTGCCAGCAGTGTCGAGGGTGTAGACTATGGCTACACCTTC.